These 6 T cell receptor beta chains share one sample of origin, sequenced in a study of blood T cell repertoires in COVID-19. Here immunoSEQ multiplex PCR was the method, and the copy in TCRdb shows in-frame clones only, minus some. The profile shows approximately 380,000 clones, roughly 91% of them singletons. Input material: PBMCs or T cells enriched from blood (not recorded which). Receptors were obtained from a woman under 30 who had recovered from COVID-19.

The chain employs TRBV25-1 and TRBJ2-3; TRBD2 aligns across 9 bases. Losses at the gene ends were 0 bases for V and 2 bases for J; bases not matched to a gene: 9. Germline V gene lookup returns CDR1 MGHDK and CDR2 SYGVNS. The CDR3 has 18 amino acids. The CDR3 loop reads CASSEYILERGDTDTQYF. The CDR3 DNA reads TGTGCCAGCAGTGAATATATTCTCGAGCGGGGGGACACAGATACGCAGTATTTT.

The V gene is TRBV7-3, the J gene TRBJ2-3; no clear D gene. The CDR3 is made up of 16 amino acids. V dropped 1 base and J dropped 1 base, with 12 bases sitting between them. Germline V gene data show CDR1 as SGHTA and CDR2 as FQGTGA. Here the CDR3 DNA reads TGTGCCAGCAGCTTAAATGCTCTCGGTGGCACAGATACGCAGTATTTT. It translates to CASSLNALGGTDTQYF. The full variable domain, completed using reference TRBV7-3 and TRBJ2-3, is GAGVSQTPSNKVTEKGKYVELRCDPISGHTALYWYRQSLGQGPEFLIYFQGTGAADDSGLPNDRFFAVRPEGSVSTLKIQRTERGDSAVYLCASSLNALGGTDTQYFGPGTRLTVL.

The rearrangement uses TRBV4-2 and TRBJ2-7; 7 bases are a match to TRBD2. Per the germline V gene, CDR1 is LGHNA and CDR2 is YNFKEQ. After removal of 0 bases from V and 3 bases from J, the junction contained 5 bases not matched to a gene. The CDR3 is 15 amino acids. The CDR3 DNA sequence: TGTGCCAGCAGCCAAGACCGGGGGGATCGCTACGAGCAGTACTTC. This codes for CASSQDRGDRYEQYF.

This CDR3 reads CSASQVISYNEQFF. DNA for the CDR3: TGCAGTGCTAGTCAGGTAATCTCCTACAATGAGCAGTTCTTC. The chain links TRBV20-1 to TRBJ2-1; no reliable D call. This CDR3 comprises 14 residues. CDR1 is DFQATT and CDR2 is SNEGSKA in the germline V gene (reference sequence). The V gene lost 3 bases and the J gene lost 0 bases, with 9 bases spanning the gap.

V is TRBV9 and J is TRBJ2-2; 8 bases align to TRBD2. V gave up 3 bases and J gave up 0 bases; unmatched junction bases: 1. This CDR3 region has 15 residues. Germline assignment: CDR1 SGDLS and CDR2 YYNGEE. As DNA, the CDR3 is TGTGCCAGCAGCGGTAGCGGGGCGAACACCGGGGAGCTGTTTTTT. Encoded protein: CASSGSGANTGELFF.

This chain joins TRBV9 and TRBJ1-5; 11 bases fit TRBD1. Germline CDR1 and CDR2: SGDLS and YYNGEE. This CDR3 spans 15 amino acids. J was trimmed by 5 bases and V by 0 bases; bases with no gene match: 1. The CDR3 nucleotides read TGTGCCAGCAGCGTAGGGACAGGGGGCTATCAGCCCCAGCATTTT. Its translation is CASSVGTGGYQPQHF. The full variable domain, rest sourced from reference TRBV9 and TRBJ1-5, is DSGVTQTPKHLITATGQRVTLRCSPRSGDLSVYWYQQSLDQGLQFLIQYYNGEERAKGNILERFSAQQFPDLHSELNLSSLELGDSALYFCASSVGTGGYQPQHFGDGTRLSIL.